The 8 T cell receptor beta chains given below trace back to one sample, sequenced in a study of T cells in Graves' hyperthyroidism and ophthalmopathy. The TCR beta CDR3 regions underwent amplification using RNA transcripts as the source. HTBI primers were used for first-round RT-PCR of the TCR CDR3. MiXCR, applied by TCRdb to the multiplex PCR reads, yields one record per CDR3 protein. The sample has roughly 500,000 distinct CDR3 sequences, around 50% seen once. The specimen sequenced was peripheral blood or thyroid tissue (not recorded which). The receptors originated from an adult woman with Graves' disease, either hyperthyroidism or ophthalmopathy (not recorded which).

The V and J genes are TRBV20-1 and TRBJ1-2; the D is unclear. V was shortened by 5 bases and J by 0 bases, with 10 bases between the two germline ends. Germline CDR1 and CDR2: DFQATT and SNEGSKA (reference sequence). The CDR3 totals 13 residues. CDR3 nucleotide sequence: TGCAGTGCTCGGGAAGGGACTAACTATGGCTACACCTTC. This translates into CSAREGTNYGYTF.

This chain links TRBV12-3 or TRBV12-4 with TRBJ1-2; 9 nucleotides agree with TRBD1. Trimming removed 5 bases from V and 6 bases from J; junction bases left unmatched: 7. CDR3 length: 14 residues. The CDR3 bases are TGTGCCAGCAGTCAAGCTCGGGACAGGGATGGCTACACCTTC. Translation gives CASSQARDRDGYTF.

The J gene is TRBJ2-7, the V gene TRBV7-9, with D tentatively TRBD2 (5 bases). V was cut by 7 bases and J by 2 bases, with 12 bases left in between. This CDR3 has 13 amino acids. The germline V gene encodes CDR1 SEHNR and CDR2 FQNEAQ (reference sequence). In DNA, the CDR3 is TGTGCCAGCAACCGACCGGGGACCTACGAGCAGTACTTC. Translating it yields CASNRPGTYEQYF. Full variable domain (rest looked up from reference TRBV7-9 and TRBJ2-7): DTGVSQNPRHKITKRGQNVTFRCDPISEHNRLYWYRQTLGQGPEFLTYFQNEAQLEKSRLLSDRFSAERPKGSFSTLEIQRTEQGDSAMYLCASNRPGTYEQYFGPGTRLTVT.

The V call is TRBV29-1, the J call TRBJ2-3; D is ambiguous. Trimming removed 3 bases at V and 5 bases at J, with 9 bases between. The CDR3 has 12 amino acids. In germline, CDR1 is SQVTM, CDR2 ANQGSEA. The CDR3 region has the DNA TGCAGCGTTGACACGGGCGGAGATACGCAGTATTTT. Its protein product is CSVDTGGDTQYF.

At least ten counts were recorded for this clonotype. The rearrangement uses TRBV29-1 and TRBJ1-1, with D unresolved. This CDR3 spans 13 amino acids. Trimming stripped 5 bases from V and 5 bases from J, with 15 bases between. CDR1 is SQVTM, CDR2 ANQGSEA, per germline. The CDR3 sequence: CSVPQAAGTEAFF. CDR3 nucleotides: TGCAGCGTTCCCCAGGCCGCGGGGACTGAAGCTTTCTTT.

The gene calls are TRBV7-2 and TRBJ1-1; TRBD1 agrees at 7 bases. The CDR3 contains 16 residues. The V gene's germline CDR1 is SGHTA and CDR2 FQGNSA. J lost 4 bases, V lost 6 bases, and 14 bases had no gene match. The CDR3 reads CASSDRTTGTATEAFF. As DNA, the CDR3 is TGTGCCAGCAGTGACCGGACGACCGGGACAGCCACTGAAGCTTTCTTT.

The gene calls are TRBV20-1 and TRBJ1-6, with D perhaps matching TRBD1 (6 bases). The CDR3 runs 15 residues. V lost 0 bases and J 7 bases, leaving 13 bases between the germline ends. CDR1 and CDR2 (germline): DFQATT, SNEGSKA (reference sequence). CDR3 residues: CSARDRTVGNSPLHF. DNA for the CDR3: TGCAGTGCTAGAGACCGGACAGTCGGGAATTCACCCCTCCACTTT.

The rearrangement uses TRBV7-2 and TRBJ1-6; 7 bases line up with TRBD1. CDR1 and CDR2 from the germline V gene are SGHTA and FQGNSA. The CDR3 totals 14 residues. V shed 7 bases and J 7 bases; nucleotides not matched to a gene: 7. DNA for the CDR3: TGTGCCAGCACCGAGACAGGGCCGAATTCACCCCTCCACTTT. This sequence encodes CASTETGPNSPLHF.